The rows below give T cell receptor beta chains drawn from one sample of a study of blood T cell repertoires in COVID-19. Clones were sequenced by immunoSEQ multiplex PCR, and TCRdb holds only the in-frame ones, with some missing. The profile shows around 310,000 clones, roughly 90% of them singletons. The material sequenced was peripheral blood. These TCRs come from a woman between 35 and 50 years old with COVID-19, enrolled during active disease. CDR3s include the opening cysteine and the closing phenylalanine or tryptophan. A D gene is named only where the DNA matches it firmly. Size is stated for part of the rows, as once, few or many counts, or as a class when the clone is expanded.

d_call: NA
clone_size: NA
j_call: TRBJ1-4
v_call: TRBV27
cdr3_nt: TGTGCCAGCAGTTGGGGGGGCGTAAATGAAAAACTGTTTTTT
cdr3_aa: CASSWGGVNEKLFF

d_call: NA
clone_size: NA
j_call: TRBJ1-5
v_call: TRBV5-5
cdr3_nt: TGTGCCAGCAGCTTAGGGGATGTGGGGAATCAGCCCCAGCATTTT
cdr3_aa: CASSLGDVGNQPQHF

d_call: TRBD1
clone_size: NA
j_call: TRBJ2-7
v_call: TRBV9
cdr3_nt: TGTGCCAGCAGTGCAGGGGGATTCTACGAGCAGTACTTC
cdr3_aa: CASSAGGFYEQYF

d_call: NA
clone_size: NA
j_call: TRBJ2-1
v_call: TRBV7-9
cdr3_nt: TGTGCCAGCAGCTCCACTCCTAGGGGGCAGTTCTTC
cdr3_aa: CASSSTPRGQFF

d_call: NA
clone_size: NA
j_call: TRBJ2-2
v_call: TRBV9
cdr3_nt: TGTGCCAGCGGTCAGAAGGCGGGGCCGAACACCGGGGAGCTGTTTTTT
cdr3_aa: CASGQKAGPNTGELFF

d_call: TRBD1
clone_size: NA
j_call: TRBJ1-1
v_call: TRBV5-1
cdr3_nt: TGCGCCAGCAGGGCGGGACAGGGGTTTGAAGCTTTCTTT
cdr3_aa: CASRAGQGFEAFF

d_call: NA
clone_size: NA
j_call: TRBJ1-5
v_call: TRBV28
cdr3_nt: TGTGCCAGCAGTACCTATAGCAATCAGCCCCAGCATTTT
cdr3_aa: CASSTYSNQPQHF

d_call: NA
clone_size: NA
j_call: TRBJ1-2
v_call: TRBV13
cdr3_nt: TGTGCCAGCAGCTTAGTAGCGGGAACTAGGATCTATGGCTACACCTTC
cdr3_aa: CASSLVAGTRIYGYTF

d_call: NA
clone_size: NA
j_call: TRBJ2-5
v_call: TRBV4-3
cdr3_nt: TGCGCCAGCAGCCAAGATTCCGCCAGACAAGAGACCCAGTACTTC
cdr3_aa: CASSQDSARQETQYF

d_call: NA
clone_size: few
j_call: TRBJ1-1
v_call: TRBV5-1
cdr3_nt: TGCGCCAGCAGCCCCACAGGGTTGAACACTGAAGCTTTCTTT
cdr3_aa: CASSPTGLNTEAFF

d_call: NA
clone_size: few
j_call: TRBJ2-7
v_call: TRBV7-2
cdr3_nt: TGTGCCAGCAGCTCACCCCGAGGGAGGGGGTTGGAGCAGTACTTC
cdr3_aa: CASSSPRGRGLEQYF